Below are 24 T cell receptor beta chains sequenced from a single sample in a study of T-cell memory formation after mild COVID-19. A single record per CDR3 protein comes from TCRdb applying MiXCR to the 5' RACE reads. The data show 430,000 or so distinct CDR3 sequences, with roughly 25% seen just once and approximately 12% held by the top ten. The specimen sequenced was PBMCs or a T cell subset sorted from them (not recorded which). All receptors derive from an adult woman who had mild COVID-19 (a few samples of this study predate the infection). Cell type and time point are not known.

The V call is TRBV20-1, the J call TRBJ2-1, with TRBD2 matching 9 bases. The ends lost 5 bases at V and 9 bases at J; junction bases unmatched: 5. The CDR3 has 12 residues. Germline V CDR1 and CDR2: DFQATT, SNEGSKA (reference sequence). The CDR3 coding sequence is TGCAGTGCTGGCGGGAGGGCTGGTGAGCAGTTCTTC. Translating it yields CSAGGRAGEQFF.

This clonotype occurred many times. The J gene is TRBJ1-1, the V gene TRBV7-3; D uncertain. CDR1 is SGHTA and CDR2 is FQGTGA in the germline V gene. Trimming left V 3 bases short and J 1 base short, with 6 bases between. The CDR3 is made up of 13 amino acids. CDR3 nucleotides: TGTGCCAGCAGCTTCGTTGGGAACACTGAAGCTTTCTTT. Protein product: CASSFVGNTEAFF.

V gene TRBV6-2 or TRBV6-3 combines with J gene TRBJ2-7; TRBD1 agrees at 7 bases. From germline, CDR1 is MNHEY and CDR2 SVGEGT. Trimming cost V 7 bases and J 4 bases; bases outside gene matches: 13. The CDR3 covers 15 residues. The CDR3 DNA is TGTGCCAGCAAACTCGGAACCAGGGGGTCGTACGAGCAGTACTTC. Translation gives CASKLGTRGSYEQYF.

This clonotype was picked up a small number of times. The V call is TRBV14, the J call TRBJ1-6; D is unresolved. This CDR3 is built from 14 residues. The germline V gene has CDR1 SGHDN and CDR2 FVKESK. The germline V and J ends were trimmed by 4 bases and 10 bases, with 14 bases remaining between them. The CDR3 protein is CASSPIPGKSPLHF. Here the CDR3 DNA reads TGTGCCAGCAGCCCTATTCCGGGGAAATCACCCCTCCACTTT.

The V gene is TRBV4-1, the J gene TRBJ2-3, with TRBD1 identical over 8 bases. J lost 3 bases, V lost 4 bases, and 9 bases had no gene match. The CDR3 spans 16 residues. Germline V gene data show CDR1 as MGHRA and CDR2 as YSYEKL. Here the CDR3 reads CASSPLTGDFTDTQYF. In nucleotides, the CDR3 is TGCGCCAGCAGCCCTTTGACAGGGGATTTTACAGATACGCAGTATTTT.

This chain's CDR3 is CASSLVRSIATSQETQYF. CDR3 bases: TGTGCCAGCAGTTTAGTCCGTTCTATAGCTACCTCCCAAGAGACCCAGTACTTC. The V call is TRBV12-3 or TRBV12-4, the J call TRBJ2-5; the D is unclear. The CDR3 spans 18 residues. Between the trimmed V and J ends, which lost 1 base and 1 base, there was a span of 19 bases.

This clonotype has just a few counts. The chain couples TRBV14 to TRBJ2-1, with D tentatively TRBD1 (6 bases). This CDR3 contains 15 residues. Germline assignment: CDR1 SGHDN and CDR2 FVKESK. V was cut by 0 bases and J by 6 bases, with 12 bases left in between. DNA of the CDR3: TGTGCCAGCAGCCAAGAGGGGGCACGGTTCAATGAGCAGTTCTTC. Its protein product is CASSQEGARFNEQFF. The whole variable domain, filled in from reference TRBV14 and TRBJ2-1, reads EAGVTQFPSHSVIEKGQTVTLRCDPISGHDNLYWYRRVMGKEIKFLLHFVKESKQDESGMPNNRFLAERTGGTYSTLKVQPAELEDSGVYFCASSQEGARFNEQFFGPGTRLTVL.

This clonotype appeared many times. The chain has TRBV9 and TRBJ2-1; possibly TRBD1 or TRBD2 for D (5 bases each). Trimming cost V 4 bases and J 0 bases, with 20 bases left between them. The CDR3 spans 18 residues. The germline V gene has CDR1 SGDLS and CDR2 YYNGEE. CDR3 loop: CASSPGLVSSRSYNEQFF. CDR3 DNA sequence: TGTGCCAGCAGCCCGGGGCTAGTTAGTTCCCGCTCCTACAATGAGCAGTTCTTC.

This sequence joins TRBV11-3 and TRBJ2-5; 8 bases align to TRBD2. V was pared by 2 bases and J by 0 bases, with 5 bases of the junction left unmatched. Germline CDR1 is SGHNT and CDR2 is YENEEA. CDR3 size: 16 residues. CDR3 region: CASSLMAGGDQETQYF. The CDR3 nucleotides read TGTGCCAGCAGCTTAATGGCGGGAGGCGACCAAGAGACCCAGTACTTC. The whole variable domain, filled in from reference TRBV11-3 and TRBJ2-5, reads EAGVVQSPRYKIIEKKQPVAFWCNPISGHNTLYWYLQNLGQGPELLIRYENEEAVDDSQLPKDRFSAERLKGVDSTLKIQPAELGDSAVYLCASSLMAGGDQETQYFGPGTRLLVL.

This clonotype was seen a few times. The chain joins TRBV5-1 to TRBJ2-7; TRBD1 might be the D (6 bases). The CDR3 has 15 residues. Trimming took 0 bases from V and 4 from J, leaving 14 bases between them. Germline V CDR1 and CDR2: SGHRS, YFSETQ. CDR3 in DNA: TGCGCCAGCAGCTTGGCCGGACAGCTTGGGTACGAGCAGTACTTC. Its protein product is CASSLAGQLGYEQYF.

This clonotype was seen a few times. The genes are TRBV7-9 and TRBJ1-2; 10 nucleotides match TRBD1. V shed 6 bases and J 4 bases; nucleotides not matched to a gene: 8. The CDR3 is 15 residues long. Germline CDR1 SEHNR, CDR2 FQNEAQ (reference sequence). The CDR3 DNA is TGTGCCAGCAGGCGGGACAGGGGTGACGGCTATGGCTACACCTTC. Translation: CASRRDRGDGYGYTF.

The chain combines TRBV6-5 with TRBJ1-1; unclear D gene. Germline lookup yields CDR1 MNHEY and CDR2 SVGAGI. V dropped 7 bases and J dropped 4 bases, with 13 bases sitting between them. The CDR3 sequence is 13 residues long. Here the CDR3 reads CASKSIGSTEAFF. The CDR3 DNA is TGTGCCAGCAAATCGATAGGGAGCACTGAAGCTTTCTTT.

This clonotype was detected a few times. The chain is built from TRBV29-1 and TRBJ2-7; possibly TRBD1 or TRBD2 for D (5 bases each). V dropped 4 bases and J dropped 6 bases, with 13 bases sitting between them. The CDR3 covers 12 residues. Germline V gene data show CDR1 as SQVTM and CDR2 as ANQGSEA. The CDR3 protein is CSVGNAGTEQYF. The CDR3 DNA reads as TGCAGCGTTGGTAATGCCGGGACCGAGCAGTACTTC.

This clonotype was seen only a few times. The CDR3 DNA is TGCGCCAGCAGCCCCTTTACGGGAGGCTACACCTTC. Translated: CASSPFTGGYTF. The gene calls are TRBV5-1 and TRBJ1-2; D is unclear. Germline V gives CDR1 SGHRS, CDR2 YFSETQ. V gave up 4 bases and J gave up 8 bases, with 12 bases separating them. The CDR3 contains 12 residues.

The chain uses TRBV6-5 and TRBJ2-4; D might be TRBD1 (5 bases). Germline-derived CDR1 and CDR2 are MNHEY and SVGAGI. Trimming removed 4 bases from V and 0 bases from J, with 10 bases in between. The CDR3 contains 15 residues. DNA for the CDR3: TGTGCCAGCAGTTCAGGGCAGCTAGCCAAAAACATTCAGTACTTC. Protein: CASSSGQLAKNIQYF.

This chain uses TRBV27 with TRBJ2-3; D is undetermined. Looked up from germline, CDR1 is MNHEY and CDR2 is SMNVEV (reference sequence). V lost 5 bases and J lost 0, with 12 bases in between. CDR3 size: 15 residues. CDR3 in DNA: TGTGCCAGCAGTCCGTATTTGGCTAGCACAGATACGCAGTATTTT. Translating it yields CASSPYLASTDTQYF.

This chain connects TRBV12-3 or TRBV12-4 to TRBJ2-2, with D maybe TRBD1 (5 bases). The germline V and J ends were trimmed by 3 bases and 0 bases, with 11 bases remaining between them. This CDR3 comprises 16 residues. As DNA, the CDR3 is TGTGCCAGCAGTTTTCCGACAGCTACGAACACCGGGGAGCTGTTTTTT. This translates into CASSFPTATNTGELFF.

The J gene is TRBJ2-3, the V gene TRBV12-3 or TRBV12-4, with 7 bases that match TRBD1. This CDR3 is built from 15 residues. V lost 7 bases and J lost 4; bases outside the gene matches: 11. The CDR3 loop is CASTPDRARADTQYF. The CDR3 DNA is TGTGCCAGCACCCCTGACAGGGCGCGGGCAGATACGCAGTATTTT.

The chain is built from TRBV7-9 and TRBJ2-7; no clear D gene. The ends were cut back, 4 bases at V and 0 bases at J, with 16 bases in the middle. There are 16 residues in the CDR3. Germline V gene data show CDR1 as SEHNR and CDR2 as FQNEAQ (reference sequence). The CDR3 protein is CASSSPPLSSSYEQYF. CDR3 in DNA: TGTGCCAGCAGCTCTCCCCCCCTCAGTAGCTCCTACGAGCAGTACTTC.

This clonotype occurred a few times. V gene TRBV7-3 combines with J gene TRBJ2-5, with no clear D. The CDR3 has 15 amino acids. The germline gives CDR1 SGHTA, CDR2 FQGTGA. The V and J ends lost 0 bases and 5 bases respectively, with 13 bases between them. CDR3 DNA sequence: TGTGCCAGCAGCTTAACGCCCCTATCCCAGGAGACCCAGTACTTC. Translating it yields CASSLTPLSQETQYF.

This clonotype was seen many times. The CDR3, as DNA: TGTGCCAGCAGCCCTGGACTAGCCGTCACCTACGAGCAGTACTTC. Protein: CASSPGLAVTYEQYF. This sequence joins TRBV12-3 or TRBV12-4 and TRBJ2-7; 8 bases are shared with TRBD2. This CDR3 is 15 amino acids long. The junction had 9 bases not matched to a gene; V was cut back by 6 bases and J by 2 bases.

This chain's CDR3 is CAVTSPGGNTEAFF. The CDR3 DNA reads as TGTGCCGTCACCTCTCCGGGGGGGAACACTGAAGCTTTCTTT. The V gene is TRBV6-5, the J gene TRBJ1-1; weak D call: TRBD1 (5 bases). Germline V lookup: CDR1 MNHEY, CDR2 SVGAGI. V was pared by 11 bases and J by 1 base, with 17 bases between. This CDR3 is 14 amino acids long.

The rearrangement links TRBV19 to TRBJ2-1; 8 positions agree with TRBD1. The CDR3 has 14 amino acids. Unmatched junction bases numbered 6, after V lost 7 bases and J lost 4 bases. In germline, CDR1 is LNHDA, CDR2 SQIVND (reference sequence). The CDR3 spells CASTRTGRYNEQFF. The CDR3, as DNA: TGTGCCAGTACCCGGACAGGGCGGTACAATGAGCAGTTCTTC. Based on the CDR3 plus reference TRBV19 and TRBJ2-1, the full variable domain is DGGITQSPKYLFRKEGQNVTLSCEQNLNHDAMYWYRQDPGQGLRLIYYSQIVNDFQKGDIAEGYSVSREKKESFPLTVTSAQKNPTAFYLCASTRTGRYNEQFFGPGTRLTVL.

This chain links TRBV5-1 with TRBJ2-2; 7 nucleotides agree with TRBD2. The germline gives CDR1 SGHRS, CDR2 YFSETQ. The CDR3 has 17 amino acids. V shed 7 bases, J shed 11 bases, and the junction held 23 bases outside the gene matches. In DNA form, the CDR3 reads TGCGCCAGCTGCCGCTTTCCGGGAGGTCCCGAAGCAGGAGAGCTGTTTTTT. This encodes CASCRFPGGPEAGELFF.